This TCR beta chain stems from a study of blood T cell repertoires in COVID-19. Looking at the study overall: There were acute and convalescent COVID-19 samples, and they came from the United States, Italy and Spain.

The germline gives CDR1 SNHLY, CDR2 FYNNEI. V lost 6 bases and J 3 bases, leaving 20 bases between the germline ends. The CDR3 has 17 amino acids. The repertoire was sequenced with immunoSEQ multiplex PCR; TCRdb's copy has only in-frame clones and lacks some. Seen here are 150,000 to 200,000 clones, 80% observed once, and the top ten hold less than 7%. This clonotype was sampled from a man in his sixties with acute or convalescent COVID-19. The chain joins TRBV2 to TRBJ2-2, with a weak D call TRBD2 (5 bases). Sequenced sample: peripheral blood. This chain's CDR3 is CASSTAEVRWDTGELFF. The CDR3, as DNA: TGTGCCAGCAGCACGGCGGAGGTGAGGTGGGACACCGGGGAGCTGTTTTTT. The variable domain in full, with the rest retrieved from reference TRBV2 and TRBJ2-2, is EPEVTQTPSHQVTQMGQEVILRCVPISNHLYFYWYRQILGQKVEFLVSFYNNEISEKSEIFDDQFSVERPDGSNFTLKIRSTKLEDSAMYFCASSTAEVRWDTGELFFGEGSRLTVL.